One and the same sample provided the 21 T cell receptor beta chains below, sequenced in a study of T-cell reconstitution after alpha-beta-depleted transplantation in children. The TCRbeta library incorporated unique molecular identifiers. TCRdb passed the PCR reads through MiXCR, listing each CDR3 protein once. The repertoire consists of about 980,000 distinct CDR3 sequences, with about 29% occurring once and the leading ten covering 25% to 35%. The material was PBMCs, mostly from graft donor cells, obtained 360 days after TCRalphabeta/CD19-depleted stem cell transplant. These receptor sequences come from a boy younger than two who had a stem cell transplant for SCID, so the T cells may come from the graft donor.

In this sample, this clonotype turned up a few times. This is likely a read error, given that the CDR3 carries no conserved phenylalanine or tryptophan at its end. No DNA is shown, since the ends of the CDR3 on it are uncertain; the CDR3 is the one TCRdb lists. The V and J genes are TRBV4-3 and TRBJ2-2; TRBD1, the table's D call, was not compared with the DNA. Germline CDR1 LGHNA, CDR2 YSLEER. The CDR3 contains 12 residues when both ends are counted. The CDR3 protein is CASSQEGVCRLG.

The sample holds many counts of this clonotype. The V call is TRBV5-8, the J call TRBJ1-4; TRBD1 matches 7 bases. With 0 bases clipped from V and 4 bases from J, the junction kept 6 bases outside the gene matches. The germline CDR1 and CDR2 sequences are SGHTS and YDEGEE. This CDR3 contains 16 residues. DNA for the CDR3: TGTGCCAGCAGCTTGGAAGGGGGCAGGATTAATGAAAAACTGTTTTTT. Its translation is CASSLEGGRINEKLFF.

The table lists this clonotype with a few counts. The genes are TRBV20-1 and TRBJ2-1; TRBD1 is a possible D gene (6 bases). Trimming cost V 3 bases and J 8 bases, with 20 bases left between them. Germline V lookup: CDR1 DFQATT, CDR2 SNEGSKA (reference sequence). This CDR3 has 15 amino acids. In nucleotides, the CDR3 is TGCAGTGCTAGGAGGGGCAGGGGAATATACGATGAGCAGTTCTTC. This translates into CSARRGRGIYDEQFF.

This chain joins TRBV20-1 and TRBJ2-7; the D is unclear. There are 14 residues in the CDR3. V lost 5 bases and J lost 6, with 20 bases in between. Germline CDR1 DFQATT, CDR2 SNEGSKA (reference sequence). DNA of the CDR3: TGCAGTGCTTACCCTAGATTTAGTCGTCGCGAGCAGTACTTC. It codes for CSAYPRFSRREQYF.

This clonotype appeared a few times. The rearrangement links TRBV5-1 to TRBJ2-5; 8 bases are a match to TRBD2. Germline V CDR1 and CDR2: SGHRS, YFSETQ. The CDR3 contains 17 residues. The J segment lost 8 bases and the V segment lost 0 bases, leaving 15 bases of the junction unmatched. CDR3 DNA: TGCGCCAGCAGCTTGGTCCCGGGAGGGGCCCCTAAGAGAACCCAGTACTTC. Protein sequence: CASSLVPGGAPKRTQYF.

The chain has TRBV5-6 and TRBJ2-7; no clear D gene. There are 12 residues in the CDR3. Germline V gene data show CDR1 as SGHDT and CDR2 as YYEEEE. The V end was cut by 4 bases, the J end by 5 bases, with 10 bases between. CDR3: CASSLDLHEQYF. CDR3 coding DNA: TGTGCCAGCAGCCTCGACTTGCACGAGCAGTACTTC.

This chain uses TRBV9 with TRBJ2-1; D is undetermined. Per the germline V gene, CDR1 is SGDLS and CDR2 is YYNGEE. The CDR3 totals 11 residues. Trimming stripped 3 bases from V and 9 bases from J, with 7 bases between. In DNA form, the CDR3 reads TGTGCCAGCAGCGCCGGAAGTGAGCAGTTCTTC. Its translation is CASSAGSEQFF. Using reference TRBV9 and TRBJ2-1 for the parts outside the CDR3, the full variable domain is DSGVTQTPKHLITATGQRVTLRCSPRSGDLSVYWYQQSLDQGLQFLIQYYNGEERAKGNILERFSAQQFPDLHSELNLSSLELGDSALYFCASSAGSEQFFGPGTRLTVL.

The rearrangement uses TRBV30 and TRBJ1-4; D is unresolved. The CDR3 loop spans 13 amino acids. Trimming pared 2 bases from V and 5 bases from J, leaving 9 bases between. The germline V gene has CDR1 GTSNPN and CDR2 SVGIG (reference sequence). The CDR3 here is CAWSKRANEKLFF. The CDR3 nucleotides read TGTGCCTGGAGTAAACGGGCAAATGAAAAACTGTTTTTT.

The J gene is TRBJ2-6, the V gene TRBV24-1, with unresolved D. CDR1 KGHDR and CDR2 SFDVKD come from the germline V gene. The CDR3 extends over 16 amino acids. Trimming removed 7 bases from V and 0 bases from J, with 12 bases in between. CDR3 nucleotide sequence: TGTGCCACCAGGGCCCCGCTGCACTCTGGGGCCAACGTCCTGACTTTC. Translating it yields CATRAPLHSGANVLTF.

J is TRBJ2-5 and V is TRBV20-1; D perhaps matches TRBD2 (5 bases). CDR3 size: 14 residues. Trimming cost V 3 bases and J 1 base, with 12 bases left between them. The germline V gene has CDR1 DFQATT and CDR2 SNEGSKA (reference sequence). The CDR3 loop reads CSARKGVAQETQYF. The DNA for the CDR3 is TGCAGTGCTAGGAAGGGAGTAGCCCAAGAGACCCAGTACTTC.

The V gene is TRBV29-1, the J gene TRBJ1-1; weak D call: TRBD1 (5 bases). The ends were cut back, 6 bases at V and 10 bases at J, with 30 bases in the middle. The CDR3 runs 16 residues. Germline CDR1 reads SQVTM; CDR2 reads ANQGSEA. The CDR3, as DNA: TGCAGCGTCGAAAGGACACCGACTACCTCCAAGTTGCCAGCTTTCTTT. Its protein is CSVERTPTTSKLPAFF.

This CDR3 is CASSLGPPITEAFF. The CDR3 nucleotides are TGTGCCAGCAGCTTAGGTCCCCCAATTACTGAAGCTTTCTTT. The chain has TRBV7-8 and TRBJ1-1; D remains ambiguous. V lost 1 base and J lost 5, with 11 bases in between. Germline V gene data show CDR1 as SGHVS and CDR2 as FQNEAQ. This CDR3 is 14 amino acids long.

The V call is TRBV5-6, the J call TRBJ1-6, with TRBD1 matching over 8 bases. With 10 bases clipped from V and 3 bases from J, the junction kept 6 bases outside the gene matches. Germline lookup yields CDR1 SGHDT and CDR2 YYEEEE. The CDR3 consists of 14 residues. CDR3 in amino acids: CAGGTGRYNSPLHF. Written as DNA, the CDR3 is TGTGCCGGGGGGACAGGACGCTATAATTCACCCCTCCACTTT.

This clonotype was seen a handful of times. V is TRBV5-1 and J is TRBJ2-7; weak D call: TRBD1 (6 bases). Per the germline V gene, CDR1 is SGHRS and CDR2 is YFSETQ. The ends were cut back, 5 bases at V and 0 bases at J, with 18 bases in the middle. This CDR3 contains 16 residues. The CDR3 coding sequence is TGCGCCAGCAGACCCGACAGGACACGTTACTCCTACGAGCAGTACTTC. It codes for CASRPDRTRYSYEQYF.

The CDR3 loop is CSVEDWDRATSTDTQYF. CDR3 DNA sequence: TGCAGCGTTGAAGATTGGGACAGGGCCACTTCCACAGATACGCAGTATTTT. This rearrangement joins TRBV29-1 to TRBJ2-3; TRBD1 aligns across 9 bases. The germline V gene has CDR1 SQVTM and CDR2 ANQGSEA. The CDR3 contains 17 residues. Unmatched junction bases numbered 9, after V lost 0 bases and J lost 2 bases.

This chain uses TRBV5-1 with TRBJ1-1; possibly TRBD1 for D (5 bases). The ends were cut back, 5 bases at V and 7 bases at J, with 15 bases in the middle. Germline assignment: CDR1 SGHRS and CDR2 YFSETQ. The CDR3 runs 13 residues. CDR3 nucleotide sequence: TGCGCCAGCAGTCCCTTCTCAGGGCTTGAAGCTTTCTTT. It yields the protein CASSPFSGLEAFF. Full variable domain (remainder filled in from reference TRBV5-1 and TRBJ1-1): KAGVTQTPRYLIKTRGQQVTLSCSPISGHRSVSWYQQTPGQGLQFLFEYFSETQRNKGNFPGRFSGRQFSNSRSEMNVSTLELGDSALYLCASSPFSGLEAFFGQGTRLTVV.

This clonotype was picked up a small number of times. The chain is built from TRBV6-6 and TRBJ2-3, with a weak D call TRBD2 (5 bases). The CDR3 is made up of 12 amino acids. Trimming pared 2 bases from V and 5 bases from J, leaving 5 bases between. Germline V gene data show CDR1 as MNHNY and CDR2 as SVGAGI (reference sequence). The CDR3 DNA sequence: TGTGCCAGCAGTTACGGACTAGATACGCAGTATTTT. Translated: CASSYGLDTQYF.

This clonotype has only one observation. V is TRBV3-1 and J is TRBJ2-7; 7 bases match TRBD1. Looked up from germline, CDR1 is LGHDT and CDR2 is YNNKEL (reference sequence). Germline trimming cut 0 bases from V and 2 bases from J; bases unmatched to any gene: 16. The CDR3 spans 19 residues. The CDR3 sequence: CASSQDLFLRDSNTYEQYF. DNA of the CDR3: TGTGCCAGCAGCCAAGATCTTTTTCTTAGGGACAGCAATACCTACGAGCAGTACTTC.

In its sample, this clonotype was seen once. The J gene is TRBJ2-1, the V gene TRBV29-1, with 8 bases identical to TRBD2. The germline CDR1 and CDR2 sequences are SQVTM and ANQGSEA. V lost 4 bases, J lost 8 bases, and 10 bases stayed unmatched. This CDR3 contains 14 residues. CDR3 nucleotide sequence: TGCAGCGTTGCTTCCCTCGGGGGGGCGGATGAGCAGTTCTTC. Translating it yields CSVASLGGADEQFF.

The CDR3 loop reads CASSLDWGVAEETQYF. In nucleotides, the CDR3 is TGTGCCAGCAGCCTGGACTGGGGGGTAGCGGAAGAGACCCAGTACTTC. The V and J genes are TRBV5-5 and TRBJ2-5; D might be TRBD2 (6 bases). Germline V gene sequence: CDR1 SGHKS, CDR2 YYEKEE (reference sequence). The V gene lost 4 bases and the J gene lost 3 bases, with 19 bases spanning the gap. This CDR3 spans 16 amino acids.

This clonotype was counted ten times or more. V and J are TRBV5-1 and TRBJ2-7; TRBD1 matches 11 bases. Trimming removed 4 bases from V and 3 bases from J; junction bases left unmatched: 6. The V gene's germline CDR1 is SGHRS and CDR2 YFSETQ. The CDR3 spans 15 residues. This CDR3 is CASSLRGTGGYEQYF. Here the CDR3 DNA reads TGCGCCAGCAGCCTACGCGGGACAGGGGGCTACGAGCAGTACTTC.